A single sample is the source of the 8 T cell receptor beta chains below, sequenced in a study of control samples from healthy donors and cancer patients. Measured with immunoSEQ multiplex PCR; TCRdb has only the in-frame clones, and not every one. The sample shows about 150,000 clones, approximately 93% of them seen only once. What was sequenced was blood. These receptor sequences come from a man between 45 and 60 years old in good health.

CDR3 nucleotides: TGTGCCATCAGTGGGACGTCCAACAATGAGCAGTTCTTC. Its translation is CAISGTSNNEQFF. The chain uses TRBV10-3 and TRBJ2-1; D is undetermined. The germline CDR1 and CDR2 sequences are ENHRY and SYGVKD. The CDR3 has 13 amino acids. V lost 4 bases and J lost 5, with 9 bases in between.

This chain joins TRBV9 and TRBJ2-5, with D perhaps TRBD2 (7 bases). Trimming left V 4 bases short and J 7 bases short, with 23 bases between. CDR1 is SGDLS and CDR2 is YYNGEE in the germline V gene. The CDR3 runs 16 residues. This chain's CDR3 is CASSKRVAGEGGTQYF. As DNA, the CDR3 is TGTGCCAGCAGCAAGCGGGTAGCGGGCGAGGGGGGGACCCAGTACTTC. The whole variable domain, remainder taken from reference TRBV9 and TRBJ2-5, is DSGVTQTPKHLITATGQRVTLRCSPRSGDLSVYWYQQSLDQGLQFLIQYYNGEERAKGNILERFSAQQFPDLHSELNLSSLELGDSALYFCASSKRVAGEGGTQYFGPGTRLLVL.

This clone was counted between two and nine times. CDR3 sequence: CASSLGDRSNSPLHF. The CDR3 DNA reads as TGTGCCAGCAGTTTAGGGGACAGGTCGAACTCACCCCTCCACTTT. The J gene is TRBJ1-6, the V gene TRBV28; 8 bases line up with TRBD1. The CDR3 is made up of 15 amino acids. From germline, CDR1 is MDHEN and CDR2 SYDVKM. Germline trimming cut 2 bases from V and 10 bases from J; bases unmatched to any gene: 7.

The J gene is TRBJ1-1, the V gene TRBV14; D perhaps matches TRBD1 (5 bases). The CDR3 length is 16 residues. Looked up from germline, CDR1 is SGHDN and CDR2 is FVKESK. V dropped 2 bases and J dropped 4 bases, with 17 bases sitting between them. The CDR3 DNA reads TGTGCCAGCAGCCAAAGAAGCGTCCAGGGCAGCACTGAAGCTTTCTTT. Protein sequence: CASSQRSVQGSTEAFF.

The chain couples TRBV2 to TRBJ2-2; D unclear. Germline V gene data show CDR1 as SNHLY and CDR2 as FYNNEI. The CDR3 contains 14 residues. Deletions cut 9 bases from V and 4 bases from J, with 15 bases between. CDR3 DNA sequence: TGTGCCAGTGCCCCCCGGGCATTCACCGGGGAGCTGTTTTTT. This translates into CASAPRAFTGELFF.

V and J are TRBV9 and TRBJ2-2; 7 bases are shared with TRBD2. Germline V gene sequence: CDR1 SGDLS, CDR2 YYNGEE. Trimming cost V 3 bases and J 5 bases; bases outside gene matches: 13. The CDR3 loop spans 17 amino acids. The CDR3 loop is CASSGSWGQGGTGELFF. The DNA of the CDR3 is TGTGCCAGCAGCGGTAGTTGGGGTCAGGGAGGGACCGGGGAGCTGTTTTTT.

This clone appeared a single time. The gene calls are TRBV25-1 and TRBJ1-6, with 7 bases aligning to TRBD1. CDR1 and CDR2 from the germline V gene are MGHDK and SYGVNS. V shed 6 bases and J 3 bases; nucleotides not matched to a gene: 5. The CDR3 runs 15 residues. CDR3 coding DNA: TGTGCCAGCAGGGAGACAGGGTACTATAATTCACCCCTCCACTTT. The encoded protein is CASRETGYYNSPLHF. Variable domain in full (rest from reference TRBV25-1 and TRBJ1-6): EADIYQTPRYLVIGTGKKITLECSQTMGHDKMYWYQQDPGMELHLIHYSYGVNSTEKGDLSSESTVSRIRTEHFPLTLESARPSHTSQYLCASRETGYYNSPLHFGNGTRLTVT.

The gene calls are TRBV19 and TRBJ2-7; D is perhaps TRBD2 (5 bases). The CDR3 is made up of 18 amino acids. Germline lookup yields CDR1 LNHDA and CDR2 SQIVND (reference sequence). Trimming took off 3 bases at V and 0 bases at J, with 21 bases between the two ends. This chain's CDR3 is CASSMRQVLSGSSYEQYF. CDR3 coding DNA: TGTGCCAGTAGTATGAGGCAGGTTCTATCGGGGAGCTCCTACGAGCAGTACTTC.